The present T cell receptor beta chain was sequenced within a study of regulatory T cells in long-lasting Graves disease (dated by TCRdb to 2020 to 2023). Regarding the complete study: Newly diagnosed Graves' disease patients had taken antithyroid drugs for less than 3 months. Persistent Graves' disease patients were compared with newly diagnosed Graves' disease patients by peripheral blood TCR sequencing and RNA sequencing. The study was registered as a clinical trial and conducted in China. A total of roughly 35 samples underwent TCR sequencing: around 13 from persistent and roughly 20 from newly diagnosed Graves' disease patients.

Libraries came from multiplex PCR. The instrument was an Illumina HiSeq 4000. CDR3 regions were amplified by Arm-PCR with iRepertoire HTBI primers to construct TCR beta libraries. PCR products were gel purified before sequencing. On the authors' methods: Across samples, about 64 TRBV and 12 to 15 TRBJ segments were identified and used for gene usage analysis of CDR3 amino acid clonotypes. Filtered high-quality paired reads were merged into contigs using COPE and FqMerger. BLAST was used to align contigs to IMGT TRBV, TRBD and TRBJ reference genes, and CDR3 was defined according to IMGT. Highly expanded clones were defined as clonotypes with a frequency above 0.1%. Repertoire diversity was measured by Shannon entropy, and V-J evenness by the Gini coefficient. Clonotypes shared by more than one individual were considered public. In-frame beta chains were kept once TCRdb had trimmed the public reads at Q25 with fastp and called clones with MiXCR. Identical CDR3 proteins give one entry, which carries the most common genes and DNA. TCRdb's processing, not the study's, gives the V and J calls here. The sample has about 220,000 distinct CDR3 sequences on record, less than 20% of them singletons. Together, the top ten hold about 10% of the sample.

Results the study describes overall, beyond this receptor: Persistent patients shared more public clonotypes among themselves (roughly 2,700) than newly diagnosed patients did (over 950). The authors noted that the small sample size was a limitation that may lower accuracy. Only peripheral blood was studied, because thyroid tissue, the primary lesion, was inaccessible. Sequencing and analysis were limited to the TCR beta chain. Persistent Graves' disease patients showed lower TCR Shannon entropy and fewer highly expanded clones than newly diagnosed patients, suggesting clonal expansion. TRBV28, TRBJ1-2 and TRBJ2-5 were preferentially used in persistent disease, while TRBV20-1 and TRBJ2-1 were favored in newly diagnosed disease.

CDR1 and CDR2 are drawn from the germline V gene: MNHNS, SASEGT. From cysteine to phenylalanine, the CDR3 is 15 amino acids long. CDR3 DNA only is kept here, 45 bases in frame from base 1. V gives up 7 bases and J gives up 1 base, and the segment between their germline ends measures 15 bases. This clonotype was found many times. This clone's antigen is unknown. There are no base qualities to consult, and no much larger clone falls within one base. The time point label for this specimen denotes: newly diagnosed GD, antithyroid drugs for less than 3 months. For both TCR sequencing and RNA sequencing, RNA was extracted from PBMCs using TRIzol. The diagnosis of Graves' disease followed American Thyroid Association guidelines. Patients for the study were recruited at an endocrinology department in Xi'an, China. Each patient gave about 9.1 milliliters of peripheral blood, collected in an EDTA anticoagulant tube. Ficoll Paque Plus density gradient separation was used to isolate PBMCs, and no additional T cell sorting was done. RNA quality was checked with an Agilent 2100 Bioanalyzer and agarose gel, and concentration with a NanoDrop 2000.

These sequences were also reported in another study, on T cells in Graves' hyperthyroidism and ophthalmopathy. Per the second study: Graves' hyperthyroidism was defined as stable when no progression to ophthalmopathy occurred over 18 months of follow-up. The hyperthyroidism patients were between 18 and 65 years old and newly diagnosed, with a disease duration of less than 2 months. Any patient with an uncontrolled infection, another autoimmune disease, pregnancy or lactation was excluded. Clinical symptoms, serum thyroxine and TRAb, thyroid ultrasound, and orbital computed tomography formed the basis for the diagnoses. For the first round of RT-PCR on the TCR CDR3, the HTBI primer set was used together with the Qiagen OneStep RT-PCR kit. Most expanded thyroid clonotypes (frequency above 0.001) were also detected in blood, suggesting blood repertoires may reflect thyroid immune responses. Ophthalmopathy was separated from stable hyperthyroidism by a 13 V-J signature model, with approximately 90% sensitivity and about 81% specificity obtained in cross-validation and 80%/75% obtained in testing. In validation, the model predicted progression to ophthalmopathy a median of 6.5 months before onset, with approximately 70% sensitivity and around 76% specificity. To identify TCR V-J signatures that set the groups apart, the researchers used a discovery cohort of about a hundred patients, made up of some 41 with Graves' ophthalmopathy and some 55 with stable Graves' hyperthyroidism. An independent validation cohort of 18 to 20 hyperthyroidism patients and roughly 16 patients who later progressed to ophthalmopathy tested prospective prediction of ophthalmopathy. For training and testing, the 100 or so patients in the discovery cohort were randomly divided in a 7:3 ratio. The study also compared thyroid tissue and blood T-cell repertoires from about 6 Graves' hyperthyroidism patients. After blood sampling, hyperthyroidism patients were treated with methimazole at a starting dose of 30 mg daily, and ophthalmopathy patients were treated with high-dose intravenous methylprednisolone. Libraries were constructed in a second round of multiplex PCR, after which size selection and purification were performed. Paired-end sequencing of the libraries was performed with 100 bp reads on an Illumina HiSeq2000. SOAPnuke was used to process the raw data, with reads discarded if the reads contained adapters or uncalled bases, had a mean Phred below 15, or lacked an exact constant-primer or identifier match. High-quality paired reads were merged with COPE v1.2.5, and unique nucleotide sequences were defined as clonotypes. Clonotypes were aligned to IMGT TRBV, TRBD and TRBJ reference segments using MiTCR v1.1. The analysis included only V-J combinations with a frequency above 0.0001, which together covered around 99% of the repertoires. A TCS score was defined as the ratio between F50 (clonal expansion) and ExV (chaos), using BLOSUM62-based TCRdist between CDR3 peptides within each V-J. Welch's t-statistics and random forest reduced 500 to 550 V-J features to 10 to 15, which were used in a naive Bayes classifier (R e1071). Sample size was not statistically predetermined, and blinding of investigators to group allocation was not performed. According to the paper, TCR Vbeta CDR3 sequencing was carried out on 135 peripheral blood samples, which came from fewer than 50 ophthalmopathy, under 85 hyperthyroidism and some 17 progressor patients.

The TCR originated in a woman aged 25 to 39 with Graves disease. Donor details come from another sample of the same person, matched by shared clones. The chain links TRBV6-1 with TRBJ2-3; the D gene remains uncertain. The input for sequencing was peripheral blood mononuclear cells (PBMCs), taken at new diagnosis, from a patient treated with antithyroid drugs. The CDR3 reads CASTPAGRGTDTQYF. The DNA sequence is given as TGTGCCAGCACCCCAGCAGGAAGGGGCACAGATACGCAGTATTTT.